This T cell receptor (beta chain) appears in the sequencing data of a study of control samples from healthy donors and cancer patients (dated by TCRdb to about 2020). Libraries were made using the immunoSEQ multiplex PCR assay. TCRdb limited this immuneACCESS table to in-frame rearrangements with V and J called. A share of clones is missing; checked studies link under half to unresolved V genes, and the rest is unexplained. This sample gives under 150,000 clones in total; nearly 95% of them show up just once. 2% to 3% of the sample comes from the top ten. The germline V end is reduced by 5 bases and the J end by 3 bases; junction bases left unmatched: 6. Including the terminal cysteine and phenylalanine, the CDR3 comprises 14 residues. Only the CDR3 part of the read is kept: 42 bases, read in frame from the first base. The germline V gene (reference sequence) specifies MNHEY as CDR1 and SMNVEV as CDR2.

Points on this clone: The antigen it recognizes is unknown. No base quality information exists; no much larger clone differs at one position.

The rearranged segments are TRBV27 and TRBJ2-7, and 8 junctional nucleotides match TRBD1. The sequenced material came from blood. This receptor was obtained from a man aged 30-40 years in good health. CDR3 region: CASSRTGPFYEQYF. The DNA sequence is TGTGCCAGCAGTAGGACAGGGCCCTTCTACGAGCAGTACTTC.